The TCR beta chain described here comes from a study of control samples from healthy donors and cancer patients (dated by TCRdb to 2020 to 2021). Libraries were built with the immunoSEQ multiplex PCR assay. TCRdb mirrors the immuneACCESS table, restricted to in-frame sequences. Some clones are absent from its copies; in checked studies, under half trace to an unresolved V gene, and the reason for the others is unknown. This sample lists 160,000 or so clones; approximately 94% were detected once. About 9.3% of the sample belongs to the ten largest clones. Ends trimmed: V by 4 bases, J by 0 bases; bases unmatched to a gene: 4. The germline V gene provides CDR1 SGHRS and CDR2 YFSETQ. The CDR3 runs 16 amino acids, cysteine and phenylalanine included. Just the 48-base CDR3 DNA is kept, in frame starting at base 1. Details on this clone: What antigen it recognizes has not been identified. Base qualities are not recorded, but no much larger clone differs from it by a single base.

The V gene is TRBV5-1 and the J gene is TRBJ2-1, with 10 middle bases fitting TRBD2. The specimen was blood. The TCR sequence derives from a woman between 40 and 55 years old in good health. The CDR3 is CASSMGLAPSYNEQFF. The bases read TGCGCCAGCAGCATGGGACTAGCGCCCTCCTACAATGAGCAGTTCTTC. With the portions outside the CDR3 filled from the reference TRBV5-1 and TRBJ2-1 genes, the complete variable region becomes KAGVTQTPRYLIKTRGQQVTLSCSPISGHRSVSWYQQTPGQGLQFLFEYFSETQRNKGNFPGRFSGRQFSNSRSEMNVSTLELGDSALYLCASSMGLAPSYNEQFFGPGTRLTVL.